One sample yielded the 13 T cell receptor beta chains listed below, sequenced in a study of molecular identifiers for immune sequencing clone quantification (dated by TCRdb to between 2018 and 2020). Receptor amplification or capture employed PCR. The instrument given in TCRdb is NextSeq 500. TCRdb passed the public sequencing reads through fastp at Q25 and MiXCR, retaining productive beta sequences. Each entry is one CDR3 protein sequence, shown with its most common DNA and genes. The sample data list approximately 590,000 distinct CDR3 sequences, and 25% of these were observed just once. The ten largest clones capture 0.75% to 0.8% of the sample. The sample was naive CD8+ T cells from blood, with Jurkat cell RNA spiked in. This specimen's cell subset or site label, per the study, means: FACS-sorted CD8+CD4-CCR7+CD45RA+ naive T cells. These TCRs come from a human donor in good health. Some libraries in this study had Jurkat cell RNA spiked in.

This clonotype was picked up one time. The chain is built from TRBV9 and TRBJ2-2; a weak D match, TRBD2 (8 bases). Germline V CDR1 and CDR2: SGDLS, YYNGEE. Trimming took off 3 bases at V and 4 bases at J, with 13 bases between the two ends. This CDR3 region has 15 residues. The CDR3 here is CASSAGGGSTGELFF. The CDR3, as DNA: TGTGCCAGCAGCGCGGGAGGGGGCTCCACCGGGGAGCTGTTTTTT. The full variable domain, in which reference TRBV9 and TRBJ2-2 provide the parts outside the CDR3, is DSGVTQTPKHLITATGQRVTLRCSPRSGDLSVYWYQQSLDQGLQFLIQYYNGEERAKGNILERFSAQQFPDLHSELNLSSLELGDSALYFCASSAGGGSTGELFFGEGSRLTVL.

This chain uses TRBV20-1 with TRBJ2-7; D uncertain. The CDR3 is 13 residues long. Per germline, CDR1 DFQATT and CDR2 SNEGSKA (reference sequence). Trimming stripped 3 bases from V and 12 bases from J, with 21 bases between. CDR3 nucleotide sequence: TGCAGTGCTAGCGTTGCCCCCTCCTCCGCGCCGTACTTC. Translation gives CSASVAPSSAPYF.

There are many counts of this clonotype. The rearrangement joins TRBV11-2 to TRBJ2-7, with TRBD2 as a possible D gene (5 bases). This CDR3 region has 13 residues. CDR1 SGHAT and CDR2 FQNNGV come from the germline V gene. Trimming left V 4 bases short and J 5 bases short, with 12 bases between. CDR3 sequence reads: CASSYGEANEQYF. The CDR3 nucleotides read TGTGCCAGCAGCTACGGGGAAGCGAACGAGCAGTACTTC.

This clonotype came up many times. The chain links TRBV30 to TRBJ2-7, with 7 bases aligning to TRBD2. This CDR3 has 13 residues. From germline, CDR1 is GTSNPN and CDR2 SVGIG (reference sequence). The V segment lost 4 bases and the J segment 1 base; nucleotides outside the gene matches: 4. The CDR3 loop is CAWTSGQSYEQYF. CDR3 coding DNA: TGTGCCTGGACTAGCGGACAATCCTACGAGCAGTACTTC.

This CDR3 is CASLSGRNSYNEQFF. For the CDR3, the DNA is TGTGCCAGCCTGTCGGGACGGAACTCCTACAATGAGCAGTTCTTC. The V and J genes are TRBV6-6 and TRBJ2-1; perhaps D is TRBD1 or TRBD2 (5 bases each). The CDR3 consists of 15 residues. Trimming stripped 8 bases from V and 0 bases from J, with 14 bases between. Germline CDR1 and CDR2: MNHNY and SVGAGI (reference sequence).

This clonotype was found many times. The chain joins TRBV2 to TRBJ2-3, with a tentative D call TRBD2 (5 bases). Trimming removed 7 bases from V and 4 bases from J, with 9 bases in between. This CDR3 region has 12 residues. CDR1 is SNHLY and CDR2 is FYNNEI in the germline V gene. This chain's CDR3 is CASMRVPDTQYF. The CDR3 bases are TGTGCCAGCATGAGGGTTCCAGATACGCAGTATTTT.

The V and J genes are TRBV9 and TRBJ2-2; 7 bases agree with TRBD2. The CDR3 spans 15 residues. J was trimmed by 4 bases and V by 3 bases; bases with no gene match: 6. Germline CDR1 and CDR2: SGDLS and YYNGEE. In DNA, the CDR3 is TGTGCCAGCAGCGGGGGGGTAGCGGGCACCGGGGAGCTGTTTTTT. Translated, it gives CASSGGVAGTGELFF.

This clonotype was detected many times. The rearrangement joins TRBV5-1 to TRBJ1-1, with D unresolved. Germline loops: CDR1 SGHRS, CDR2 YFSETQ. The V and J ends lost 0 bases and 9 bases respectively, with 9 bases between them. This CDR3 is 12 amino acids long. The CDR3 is CASSLDRLKAFF. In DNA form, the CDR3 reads TGCGCCAGCAGCTTGGACAGACTTAAAGCTTTCTTT.

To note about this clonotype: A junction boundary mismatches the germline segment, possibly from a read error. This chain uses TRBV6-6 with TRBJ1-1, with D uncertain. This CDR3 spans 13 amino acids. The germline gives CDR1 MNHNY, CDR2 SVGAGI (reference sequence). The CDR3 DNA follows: TGTGCCAGCAGGCGGACTGGGTGGACTGAAGCTTCCTTT. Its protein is CASRRTGWTEASF.

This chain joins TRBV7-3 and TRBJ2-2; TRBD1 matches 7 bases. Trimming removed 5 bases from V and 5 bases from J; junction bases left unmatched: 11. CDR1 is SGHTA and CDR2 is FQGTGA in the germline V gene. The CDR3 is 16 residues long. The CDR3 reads CASSPGTASLTGELFF. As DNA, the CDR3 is TGTGCCAGCAGCCCCGGGACAGCATCTCTGACCGGGGAGCTGTTTTTT.

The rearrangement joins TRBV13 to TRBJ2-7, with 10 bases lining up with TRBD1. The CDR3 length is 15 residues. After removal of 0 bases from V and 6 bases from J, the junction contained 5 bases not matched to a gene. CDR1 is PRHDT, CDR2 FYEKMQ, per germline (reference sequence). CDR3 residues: CASSLGRTGGIEQYF. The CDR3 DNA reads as TGTGCCAGCAGCTTAGGGAGGACAGGGGGAATCGAGCAGTACTTC.

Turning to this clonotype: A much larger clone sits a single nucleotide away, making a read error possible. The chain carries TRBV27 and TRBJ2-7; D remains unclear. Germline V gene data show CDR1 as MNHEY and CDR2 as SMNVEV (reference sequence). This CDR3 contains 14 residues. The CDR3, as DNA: TGTGCCAGCAGTTTTGCCGGCCCCGGCTACGCGCAGTACTTC. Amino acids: CASSFAGPGYAQYF.

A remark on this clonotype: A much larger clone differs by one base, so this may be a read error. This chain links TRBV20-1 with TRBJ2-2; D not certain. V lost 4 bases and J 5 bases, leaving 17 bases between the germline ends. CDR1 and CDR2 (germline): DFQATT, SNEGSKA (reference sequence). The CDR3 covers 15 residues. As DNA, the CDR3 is TGCAGTGCTAAAAGAAGGTCCGGTCGGACCGGGGAGCTGTTTTTT. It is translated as CSAKRRSGRTGELFF.